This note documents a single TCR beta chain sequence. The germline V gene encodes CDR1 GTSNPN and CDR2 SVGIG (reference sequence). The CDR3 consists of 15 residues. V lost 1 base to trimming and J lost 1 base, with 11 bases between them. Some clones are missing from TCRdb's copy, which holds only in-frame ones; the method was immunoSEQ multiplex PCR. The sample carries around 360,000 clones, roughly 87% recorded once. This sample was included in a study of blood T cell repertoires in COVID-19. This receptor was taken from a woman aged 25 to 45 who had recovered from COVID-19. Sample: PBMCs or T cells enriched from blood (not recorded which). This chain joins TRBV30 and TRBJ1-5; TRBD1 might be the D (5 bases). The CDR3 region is CAWSEGGGSNQPQHF. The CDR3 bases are TGTGCCTGGAGTGAGGGTGGGGGGAGCAATCAGCCCCAGCATTTT.